These T cell receptor beta chains were read from a single sample in a study of T cell responses to AZD1222 COVID-19 vaccine. Sequenced by immunoSEQ multiplex PCR; TCRdb stores in-frame clones only, minus some. The table lists some 25,000 clones, about 88% of them singletons. Specimen: peripheral blood, collected 28 days after the second AZD1222 dose. Every receptor here comes from an adult who received the AZD1222 COVID-19 vaccine. Both conserved end residues are part of each CDR3. D genes are given only for firm matches. Clone size is given for some rows only: seen once, a few or many times, or a class if the clone is expanded.

>.|TRBV2|TRBD1|TRBJ1-4
CASSPNRGQGKLFF
TGTGCCAGCAGTCCCAACCGGGGACAGGGAAAACTGTTTTTT
>once|TRBV6-1|TRBD1|TRBJ1-3
CASIQGVGPGNTIYF
TGTGCCAGCATACAGGGGGTAGGCCCTGGAAACACCATATATTTT
>.|TRBV5-1|.|TRBJ1-2
CASSFDGALRDGYTF
TGCGCCAGCAGCTTTGACGGAGCACTTCGGGATGGCTACACCTTC
>.|TRBV6-2/TRBV6-3|TRBD2|TRBJ2-3
CASSYSGRLRRTQYF
TGTGCCAGCAGTTATAGCGGGAGGCTCCGCCGTACGCAGTATTTT
>.|TRBV5-6|TRBD1|TRBJ1-1
CASSLRTGAMNTEAFF
TGTGCCAGCAGCTTAAGGACAGGGGCGATGAACACTGAAGCTTTCTTT
>.|TRBV10-2|.|TRBJ2-7
CASSEPRDNYEQYF
TGCGCCAGCAGTGAGCCCCGGGACAATTACGAGCAGTACTTC
>.|TRBV7-9|TRBD1|TRBJ2-7
CASIMADRGDEQYF
TGTGCCAGCATCATGGCGGACAGGGGAGACGAGCAGTACTTC
>.|TRBV11-2|.|TRBJ2-7
CASSLVGGREQYF
TGTGCCAGCAGCCTGGTGGGGGGGCGGGAGCAGTACTTC
>once|TRBV5-1|.|TRBJ2-1
CASSLSDRLAYNEQFF
TGCGCCAGCAGCTTATCGGACAGACTCGCTTACAATGAGCAGTTCTTC
>.|TRBV10-1|TRBD1|TRBJ1-6
CASSADRGSNSPLHF
TGCGCCAGCAGTGCAGACAGGGGTAGTAATTCACCCCTCCACTTT
>.|TRBV5-8|.|TRBJ2-2
CASSLAGSTGELFF
TGTGCCAGCAGCTTGGCAGGGAGCACCGGGGAGCTGTTTTTT
>.|TRBV11-2|.|TRBJ1-3
CASRKGYADTIYF
TGTGCCAGCAGAAAAGGGTATGCGGACACCATATATTTT
>.|TRBV7-2|.|TRBJ1-2
CASSLGGIGYGYTF
TGTGCCAGCAGCTTAGGGGGCATCGGCTATGGCTACACCTTC
>.|TRBV12-3/TRBV12-4|.|TRBJ1-5
CASSATPNQPQHF
TGTGCCAGCAGTGCAACACCCAATCAGCCCCAGCATTTT
>.|TRBV11-3|.|TRBJ2-7
CASSLQGLSYEQYF
TGTGCCAGCAGCCTTCAAGGACTCTCCTACGAGCAGTACTTC
>once|TRBV19|TRBD1|TRBJ2-2
CASRYLLDRVNTGELFF
TGTGCCAGTAGATACCTCCTGGACAGGGTAAACACCGGGGAGCTGTTTTTT
>.|TRBV9|TRBD1|TRBJ2-4
CASSPGTGVSKNIQYF
TGTGCCAGCAGCCCCGGTACAGGGGTCTCCAAAAACATTCAGTACTTC
>.|TRBV5-1|TRBD1|TRBJ2-2
CASRLRQGHTGELFF
TGCGCCAGCAGACTCCGACAGGGGCACACCGGGGAGCTGTTTTTT
>.|TRBV14|.|TRBJ2-5
CASSPGTEGQYF
TGTGCCAGCAGCCCCGGGACGGAGGGCCAGTACTTC
>.|TRBV30|TRBD1|TRBJ2-6
CAWSSTGGSGANVLTF
TGTGCCTGGAGCTCGACAGGGGGCTCTGGGGCCAACGTCCTGACTTTC
>.|TRBV7-9|.|TRBJ2-3
CASSSEGLRADTQYF
TGTGCCAGCAGCTCTGAGGGGCTTCGGGCAGATACGCAGTATTTT
>once|TRBV20-1|.|TRBJ2-7
CSARFTYEQYF
TGCAGTGCTAGATTCACTTACGAGCAGTACTTC
>few|TRBV5-1|.|TRBJ1-1
CASSFRVESSEAFF
TGCGCCAGCAGCTTTCGGGTTGAGAGCAGTGAAGCTTTCTTT
>.|TRBV5-1|TRBD2|TRBJ2-3
CASSRTSGGDTQYF
TGCGCCAGCAGCAGGACTAGCGGGGGGGATACGCAGTATTTT
>.|TRBV30|.|TRBJ1-5
CAWSETGQQRQPQHF
TGTGCCTGGAGTGAAACAGGACAACAACGTCAGCCCCAGCATTTT
>.|TRBV9|.|TRBJ2-7
CASSVWRDSYEQYF
TGTGCCAGCAGCGTTTGGAGGGACTCCTACGAGCAGTACTTC
>.|TRBV5-4|TRBD2|TRBJ2-1
CASSPGLAGDYNEQFF
TGTGCCAGCAGCCCGGGACTAGCGGGAGACTACAATGAGCAGTTCTTC